Included here is one T cell receptor beta chain sequence, with context. This record comes from a study of identical twins. The CDR3 sequence is 12 residues long. Deletions cut 7 bases from V and 4 bases from J, with 10 bases between. The germline gives CDR1 SGHRS, CDR2 YFSETQ. TCRdb reprocessed the 5' RACE reads with MiXCR, giving one entry per CDR3 protein. This table holds roughly 290,000 distinct CDR3 sequences, roughly 10% found once. These data were also filed under a second study, of yellow fever vaccine responses in identical twins.

The specimen sequenced was CD8+ T cells sorted from blood. This chain connects TRBV5-1 to TRBJ2-3; D is ambiguous. This TCR was recovered from a woman between 18 and 29 years old in good health. The CDR3: CASGNAPDTQYF. The CDR3 coding sequence is TGCGCCAGCGGGAACGCCCCAGATACGCAGTATTTT.